This T cell receptor (beta chain) appears in the sequencing data of a study of blood T cell repertoires in COVID-19. In Seattle, patients joined the study during active infection and were tracked longitudinally. In the original analysis: Researchers report that nucleated cell counts were estimated from reference gene primer amplification. Clones were sequenced by immunoSEQ multiplex PCR, and TCRdb holds only the in-frame ones, with some missing. V, J and clone size were drawn from that table, and D and trimming were deduced from the DNA. The data hold 300,000 to 400,000 clones, with over 80% observed a single time. Germline V gene sequence: CDR1 SGHNT, CDR2 YENEEA. The V end lost 2 bases, the J end lost 8 bases, and 12 bases lay between the germline ends. There are 14 residues in the CDR3. Only one count was recorded for this clone.

The receptor comes from a woman aged 45 to 65 with COVID-19, enrolled during active disease. The sequenced material came from peripheral blood. The rearrangement joins TRBV11-3 to TRBJ1-4; maybe TRBD1 (5 bases). DNA for the CDR3: TGTGCCAGCAGCTTATCAGGGATAGGCGAAAAACTGTTTTTT. Translation: CASSLSGIGEKLFF.